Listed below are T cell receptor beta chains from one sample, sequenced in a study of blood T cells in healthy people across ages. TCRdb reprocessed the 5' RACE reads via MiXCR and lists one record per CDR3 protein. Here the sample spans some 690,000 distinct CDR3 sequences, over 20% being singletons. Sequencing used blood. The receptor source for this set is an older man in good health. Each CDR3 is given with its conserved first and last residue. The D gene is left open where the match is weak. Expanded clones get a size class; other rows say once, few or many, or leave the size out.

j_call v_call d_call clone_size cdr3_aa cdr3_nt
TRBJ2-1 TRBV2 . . CASSQTESQHNEQFF TGTGCCAGCAGCCAGACCGAAAGTCAGCACAATGAGCAGTTCTTC
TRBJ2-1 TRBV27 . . CASSFPSGGEQFF TGTGCCAGCAGTTTCCCCTCCGGCGGTGAGCAGTTCTTC
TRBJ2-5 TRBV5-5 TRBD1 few CASSRRWGTDQETQYF TGTGCCAGCAGCAGGCGCTGGGGGACAGATCAAGAGACCCAGTACTTC
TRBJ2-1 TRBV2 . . CASSEIHRSYNEQFF TGTGCCAGCAGTGAAATACATCGCTCCTACAATGAGCAGTTCTTC
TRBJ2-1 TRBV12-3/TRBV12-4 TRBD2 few CASGGAGGPSSEQFF TGTGCCAGCGGAGGAGCGGGAGGGCCAAGTAGTGAGCAGTTCTTC
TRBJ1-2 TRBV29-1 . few CSVIRDEIYGYTF TGCAGCGTTATCCGGGACGAAATCTATGGCTACACCTTC
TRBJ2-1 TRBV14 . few CASSQAPSDEQFF TGTGCCAGCAGCCAAGCCCCGTCCGATGAGCAGTTCTTC
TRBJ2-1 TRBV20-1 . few CSAGGRGRSYNEQFF TGCAGTGCTGGGGGGCGGGGGAGATCTTACAATGAGCAGTTCTTC
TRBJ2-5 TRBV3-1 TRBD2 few CASSPRLAGGLKYQETQYF TGTGCCAGCAGCCCTCGACTAGCGGGAGGCCTAAAGTACCAAGAGACCCAGTACTTC
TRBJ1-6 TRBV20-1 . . CSARTRQEPNSPLHF TGCAGTGCTAGGACCCGACAGGAGCCAAATTCACCCCTCCACTTT
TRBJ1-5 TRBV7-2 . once CASSGRGGPGANQPQHF TGTGCCAGCAGCGGTAGGGGTGGACCAGGAGCGAATCAGCCCCAGCATTTT
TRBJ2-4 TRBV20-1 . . CSALKQGSGNIQYF TGCAGTGCTCTAAAACAGGGTTCCGGGAACATTCAGTACTTC
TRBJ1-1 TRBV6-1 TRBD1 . CASSEGGGTGAWAFF TGTGCCAGCAGTGAAGGTGGTGGGACAGGGGCTTGGGCTTTCTTT
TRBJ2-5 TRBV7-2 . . CASSLVLGTQYF TGTGCCAGCAGCTTAGTTTTGGGGACCCAGTACTTC
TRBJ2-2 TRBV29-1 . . CSVAQGEVGVANTGELFF TGCAGCGTTGCCCAAGGGGAAGTTGGGGTCGCGAACACCGGGGAGCTGTTTTTT
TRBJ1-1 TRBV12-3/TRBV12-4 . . CASSLPPAEAFF TGTGCCAGCAGTTTGCCCCCCGCTGAAGCTTTCTTT
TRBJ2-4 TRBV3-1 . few CASSQDLLGRQYF TGTGCCAGCAGCCAAGATCTACTAGGGAGGCAGTACTTC
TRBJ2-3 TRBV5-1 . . CASSLYRVADTQYF TGCGCCAGCAGCTTGTACAGGGTTGCAGATACGCAGTATTTT
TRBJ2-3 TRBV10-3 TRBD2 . CAINGRAKDTQYF TGTGCCATCAACGGGAGGGCCAAAGATACGCAGTATTTT
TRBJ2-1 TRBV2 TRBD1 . CASKGQGSYNEQFF TGTGCCAGCAAGGGACAGGGTTCCTACAATGAGCAGTTCTTC
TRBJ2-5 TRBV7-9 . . CASSLMVATQYF TGTGCCAGCAGCTTAATGGTGGCGACCCAGTACTTC
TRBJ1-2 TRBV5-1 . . CASSLDEGRGGYTF TGCGCCAGCAGCTTGGATGAGGGGAGGGGCGGCTACACCTTC
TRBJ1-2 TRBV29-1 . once CSARAPGAHGYTF TGCAGCGCCCGGGCCCCAGGGGCCCATGGCTACACCTTC
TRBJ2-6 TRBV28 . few CASSLWGRDRPGANVLTF TGTGCCAGCAGTTTATGGGGCCGTGATCGGCCTGGGGCCAACGTCCTGACTTTC
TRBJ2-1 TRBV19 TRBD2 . CASSIQREVDEQFF TGTGCCAGTAGTATCCAGCGGGAGGTGGATGAGCAGTTCTTC
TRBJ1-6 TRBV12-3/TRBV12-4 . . CASSAGTFRSPLHF TGTGCCAGCAGCGCAGGGACGTTTCGTTCACCCCTCCACTTT
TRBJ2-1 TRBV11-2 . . CASSVQWGDNEQFF TGTGCCAGCAGCGTACAGTGGGGGGACAATGAGCAGTTCTTC
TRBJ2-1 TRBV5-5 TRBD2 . CASSLISGVYNEQFF TGTGCCAGCAGCTTGATTAGCGGGGTCTACAATGAGCAGTTCTTC
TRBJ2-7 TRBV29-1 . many CSAGASYEQYF TGCAGCGCCGGGGCTTCCTACGAGCAGTACTTC
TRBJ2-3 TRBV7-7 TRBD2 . CAGSLAGGADTQYF TGTGCCGGCTCCCTAGCGGGAGGTGCAGATACGCAGTATTTT
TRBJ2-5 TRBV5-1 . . CASRVGQQETQYF TGCGCCAGCAGGGTGGGGCAGCAAGAGACCCAGTACTTC
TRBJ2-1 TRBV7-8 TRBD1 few CASSQQGDHNEQFF TGTGCCAGCAGTCAACAGGGGGATCACAATGAGCAGTTCTTC
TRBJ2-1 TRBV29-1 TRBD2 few CSVETGTSSYNEQFF TGCAGCGTTGAGACCGGGACTAGCTCCTACAATGAGCAGTTCTTC
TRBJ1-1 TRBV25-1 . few CASRPRVGYSPEAFF TGTGCCAGCAGACCAAGGGTTGGTTACAGTCCTGAAGCTTTCTTT